The clone carrying this TCR beta chain was picked up a small number of times. The entry originates in a study of early T cells in non-severe SARS-CoV-2 infection. The wider study: The sequenced material was bulk RNA from unsorted whole blood, and its chains were unpaired.

V gave up 7 bases and J gave up 6 bases; unmatched junction bases: 2. The CDR3 consists of 13 residues. Germline CDR1 is SNHLY and CDR2 is FYNNEI. Unique molecular identifiers tagged individual cDNA molecules. Each CDR3 protein gets one entry after TCRdb re-called the 5' RACE reads with MiXCR. The sample holds 35,000 to 50,000 distinct CDR3 sequences, 6% to 6.5% seen once. Sample: whole blood. The chain links TRBV2 to TRBJ2-7; TRBD2 agrees at 14 bases. The TCR originated in an adult who was a healthcare worker with PCR-confirmed SARS-CoV-2 infection or an uninfected control (not recorded which). CDR3 coding DNA: TGTGCCAGCATGGGGACTAGCGGGGGCGAGCAGTACTTC. Its translation is CASMGTSGGEQYF.